These 7 T cell receptor beta chains were all obtained from the same sample, sequenced in a study of graft-versus-host responses after intestinal transplantation. Libraries were prepared by immunoSEQ multiplex PCR; TCRdb keeps only in-frame clonotypes and omits some of them. The sample lists about 57,000 clones, 85% to 90% occurring once. The material sequenced was PBMCs, taken 26 days after transplant. The receptor source for this set is a human patient who received an intestinal transplant, so some T cells may come from the graft donor.

This sequence joins TRBV19 and TRBJ1-2; the D is unclear. The germline V gene has CDR1 LNHDA and CDR2 SQIVND (reference sequence). V lost 5 bases and J 5 bases, leaving 12 bases between the germline ends. The CDR3 consists of 13 residues. CDR3 region: CASSPVAGYGYTF. The CDR3 bases are TGTGCCAGTAGTCCGGTGGCGGGGTATGGCTACACCTTC.

The CDR3 bases are TGTGCCAGCAGCCCGGGACAGTTTAATGAAAAACTGTTTTTT. This gives the protein CASSPGQFNEKLFF. V gene TRBV7-9 combines with J gene TRBJ1-4; 7 bases are shared with TRBD1. The CDR3 has 14 residues. Germline loops: CDR1 SEHNR, CDR2 FQNEAQ (reference sequence). Trimming cost V 5 bases and J 4 bases; bases outside gene matches: 4.

The chain carries TRBV4-1 and TRBJ2-3; D remains ambiguous. The V end lost 1 base, the J end lost 0 bases, and 8 bases lay between the germline ends. In germline, CDR1 is MGHRA, CDR2 YSYEKL. The CDR3 spans 15 residues. This chain's CDR3 is CASSQVGRSTDTQYF. The CDR3 nucleotides are TGCGCCAGCAGCCAAGTGGGCAGAAGCACAGATACGCAGTATTTT.

The chain employs TRBV9 and TRBJ1-5; weak D call: TRBD1 (6 bases). V dropped 0 bases and J dropped 5 bases, with 9 bases sitting between them. The CDR3 consists of 14 residues. The germline V gene has CDR1 SGDLS and CDR2 YYNGEE. The CDR3 here is CASSVGTEYQPQHF. CDR3 in DNA: TGTGCCAGCAGCGTAGGGACAGAATATCAGCCCCAGCATTTT.

This rearrangement joins TRBV11-3 to TRBJ2-1, with 10 bases matching TRBD2. The CDR3 spans 16 residues. Looked up from germline, CDR1 is SGHNT and CDR2 is YENEEA. The J segment lost 7 bases and the V segment lost 4 bases, leaving 10 bases of the junction unmatched. CDR3 coding DNA: TGTGCCAGCAGCTCAAGAGCGGGGGGGCTTCAAAATGAGCAGTTCTTC. The encoded protein is CASSSRAGGLQNEQFF.

CDR3 DNA sequence: TGTGCCAGCAGTTTAGTGGCCGGGGGTAGCGGGGGACAAGAGACCCAGTACTTC. This codes for CASSLVAGGSGGQETQYF. The gene calls are TRBV27 and TRBJ2-5; 9 bases line up with TRBD2. This CDR3 comprises 18 residues. J lost 2 bases, V lost 2 bases, and 12 bases had no gene match. The germline gives CDR1 MNHEY, CDR2 SMNVEV (reference sequence).

The chain is built from TRBV20-1 and TRBJ2-7, with TRBD1 identical over 7 bases. V was pared by 5 bases and J by 5 bases, with 3 bases of the junction left unmatched. The CDR3 length is 11 residues. The germline V gene encodes CDR1 DFQATT and CDR2 SNEGSKA (reference sequence). The CDR3 spells CSASQGNEQYF. CDR3 nucleotide sequence: TGCAGTGCTTCACAGGGGAACGAGCAGTACTTC.